Listed here are 14 T cell receptor beta chains from one sample, sequenced in a study of PD-1 blockade in classical Hodgkin lymphoma. TCRdb keeps only in-frame clones here, not all; method: immunoSEQ multiplex PCR. Of some 25,000 clones listed, 78% were seen once; the top ten hold roughly 35%. Each and every patient relapsed after autologous stem cell transplantation, and patients got differing brentuximab vedotin exposure. The sample was peripheral blood mononuclear cells (PBMCs), taken before the second cycle of nivolumab. These receptors were obtained from a human donor with classical Hodgkin lymphoma.

This clone was detected only once. The junction shows a germline mismatch at one end, possibly a read error. This chain's CDR3 is CASRLAKTGELFF. Written as DNA, the CDR3 is TGTGCCAGTAGACTAGCGAAGACCGGGGAGCTGTTTTTT. The V call is TRBV19, the J call TRBJ2-2; 7 bases align to TRBD2. The CDR3 has 13 residues. Germline CDR1 reads LNHDA; CDR2 reads SQIVND (reference sequence).

V and J are TRBV19 and TRBJ1-2; D is unresolved. The V end lost 0 bases, the J end lost 3 bases, and 2 bases lay between the germline ends. Germline V gene sequence: CDR1 LNHDA, CDR2 SQIVND (reference sequence). The CDR3 spans 12 residues. The CDR3 sequence: CASSIEYYGYTF. The CDR3 DNA reads as TGTGCCAGTAGTATAGAGTACTATGGCTACACCTTC.

The DNA for the CDR3 is TGTGCCAGCAGCGTAGAACTAGCGGGGGCCTCTGGGGCCAACGTCCTGACTTTC. Protein: CASSVELAGASGANVLTF. This chain joins TRBV9 and TRBJ2-6; 11 nucleotides align to TRBD2. Per germline, CDR1 SGDLS and CDR2 YYNGEE. V lost 0 bases to trimming and J lost 0 bases; unmatched junction nucleotides: 2. The CDR3 extends over 18 amino acids. Looking up the rest from reference TRBV9 and TRBJ2-6 gives the full variable domain: DSGVTQTPKHLITATGQRVTLRCSPRSGDLSVYWYQQSLDQGLQFLIQYYNGEERAKGNILERFSAQQFPDLHSELNLSSLELGDSALYFCASSVELAGASGANVLTFGAGSRLTVL.

V is TRBV7-9 and J is TRBJ1-3; D gene uncertain. Germline CDR1 SEHNR, CDR2 FQNEAQ (reference sequence). This CDR3 comprises 13 residues. The V and J ends lost 6 bases and 0 bases respectively, with 6 bases between them. CDR3 protein: CASRWSSGNTIYF. The CDR3 DNA is TGTGCCAGCAGGTGGAGCTCTGGAAACACCATATATTTT.

The genes are TRBV7-2 and TRBJ1-2, with 8 bases identical to TRBD1. From germline, CDR1 is SGHTA and CDR2 FQGNSA. The J segment lost 3 bases and the V segment lost 1 base, leaving 4 bases of the junction unmatched. This CDR3 has 15 amino acids. The CDR3 nucleotides are TGTGCCAGCAGCTTAGATTGGACAGGGTACTATGGCTACACCTTC. Amino acid sequence: CASSLDWTGYYGYTF.

This sequence joins TRBV4-3 and TRBJ1-2; no firm D call. From germline, CDR1 is LGHNA and CDR2 YSLEER. This CDR3 has 13 amino acids. Trimming cost V 4 bases and J 0 bases, with 6 bases left between them. Here the CDR3 reads CASSPHSNYGYTF. CDR3 bases: TGCGCCAGCAGCCCACATTCTAACTATGGCTACACCTTC.

J is TRBJ1-4 and V is TRBV10-3; D gene uncertain. V was pared by 11 bases and J by 4 bases, with 14 bases between. This CDR3 has 13 amino acids. Germline CDR1 ENHRY, CDR2 SYGVKD. The DNA for the CDR3 is TGTGCCTCCTCGGGTAGGAGTAATGAAAAACTGTTTTTT. It codes for CASSGRSNEKLFF.

This clone was recorded only once. The chain combines TRBV7-9 with TRBJ2-7, with 9 nucleotides matching TRBD1. CDR3 length: 18 amino acids. Germline values: CDR1 SEHNR, CDR2 FQNEAQ (reference sequence). V dropped 1 base and J dropped 2; count of bases not matched to a gene: 12. The CDR3 DNA reads TGTGCCAGCAGCTTAGGGACAGGGGCTCTCGGTTGGCCCTACGAGCAGTACTTC. It translates to CASSLGTGALGWPYEQYF.

The V call is TRBV6-6, the J call TRBJ2-7; 9 nucleotides agree with TRBD1. Germline CDR1 MNHNY, CDR2 SVGAGI (reference sequence). V lost 6 bases to trimming and J lost 5 bases; unmatched junction nucleotides: 8. CDR3 length: 14 residues. DNA of the CDR3: TGTGCCAGCAGACCTATACAGGGGGCGAACGAGCAGTACTTC. This codes for CASRPIQGANEQYF.

This clone showed up just a few times. This rearrangement joins TRBV19 to TRBJ1-1; no clear D. CDR1 and CDR2 (germline): LNHDA, SQIVND (reference sequence). V was shortened by 3 bases and J by 2 bases, with 10 bases between the two germline ends. The CDR3 contains 14 residues. CDR3 amino acids: CASSIGRINTEAFF. CDR3 in DNA: TGTGCCAGTAGTATCGGCAGAATAAACACTGAAGCTTTCTTT. Full variable domain (outside the CDR3, taken from reference TRBV19 and TRBJ1-1): DGGITQSPKYLFRKEGQNVTLSCEQNLNHDAMYWYRQDPGQGLRLIYYSQIVNDFQKGDIAEGYSVSREKKESFPLTVTSAQKNPTAFYLCASSIGRINTEAFFGQGTRLTVV.

The chain combines TRBV5-1 with TRBJ2-7; 7 bases are a match to TRBD1. Germline-derived CDR1 and CDR2 are SGHRS and YFSETQ. V lost 0 bases to trimming and J lost 0 bases; unmatched junction nucleotides: 6. This CDR3 contains 16 residues. CDR3 loop: CASSLALGQSSYEQYF. DNA of the CDR3: TGCGCCAGCAGCTTGGCCTTGGGACAGAGCTCCTACGAGCAGTACTTC.

The chain combines TRBV18 with TRBJ1-6, with D hard to call. The ends were cut back, 2 bases at V and 0 bases at J, with 11 bases in the middle. The CDR3 runs to 17 residues. The germline V gene encodes CDR1 KGHSH and CDR2 LQKENI. As DNA, the CDR3 is TGTGCCAGCTCACCAGAGAGGCCTAGCTCCTATAATTCACCCCTCCACTTT. Translating gives CASSPERPSSYNSPLHF. Complete variable domain (other parts from reference TRBV18 and TRBJ1-6): NAGVMQNPRHLVRRRGQEARLRCSPMKGHSHVYWYRQLPEEGLKFMVYLQKENIIDESGMPKERFSAEFPKEGPSILRIQQVVRGDSAAYFCASSPERPSSYNSPLHFGNGTRLTVT.

The rearrangement joins TRBV5-4 to TRBJ2-5; D might be TRBD2 (6 bases). The germline gives CDR1 SGHNT, CDR2 YYREEE (reference sequence). Deletions cut 4 bases from V and 2 bases from J, with 15 bases between. The CDR3 contains 15 residues. The CDR3 coding sequence is TGTGCCAGCAGCGGGGTAGCGGAGCGACAAGAGACCCAGTACTTC. The encoded protein is CASSGVAERQETQYF.

V is TRBV7-1 and J is TRBJ2-3; D might be TRBD1 (5 bases). TRBV7-1 is marked as an open reading frame, function uncertain. Trimming shortened V by 5 bases and J by 4 bases, and 16 bases separated the two germline ends. CDR3 length equals 15 residues. CDR3 region: CASSPRETSADTQYF. CDR3 nucleotide sequence: TGTGCCAGCAGCCCCAGGGAAACCTCCGCAGATACGCAGTATTTT.